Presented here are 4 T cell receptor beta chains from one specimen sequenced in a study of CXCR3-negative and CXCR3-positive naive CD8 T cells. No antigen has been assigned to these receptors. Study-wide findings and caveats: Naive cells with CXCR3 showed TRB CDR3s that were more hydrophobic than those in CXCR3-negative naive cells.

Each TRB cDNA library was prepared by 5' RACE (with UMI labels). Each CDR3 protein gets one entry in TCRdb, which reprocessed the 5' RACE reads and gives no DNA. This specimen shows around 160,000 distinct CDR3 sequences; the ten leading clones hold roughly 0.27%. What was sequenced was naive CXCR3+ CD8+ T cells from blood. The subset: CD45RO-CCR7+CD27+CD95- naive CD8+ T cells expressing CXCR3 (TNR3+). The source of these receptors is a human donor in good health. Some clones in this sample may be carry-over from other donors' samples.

The CDR3 loop is CASSPPAQNGAYEQYF. This chain uses TRBV19 with TRBJ2-7; the TCRdb D gene call, TRBD2, has no DNA to confirm it. The CDR3 runs 16 residues. Germline CDR1 is LNHDA and CDR2 is SQIVND (reference sequence).

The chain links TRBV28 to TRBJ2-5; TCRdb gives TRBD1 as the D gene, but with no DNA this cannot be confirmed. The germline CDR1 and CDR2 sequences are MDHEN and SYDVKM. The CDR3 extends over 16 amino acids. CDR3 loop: CASSLSGSGDQETQYF.

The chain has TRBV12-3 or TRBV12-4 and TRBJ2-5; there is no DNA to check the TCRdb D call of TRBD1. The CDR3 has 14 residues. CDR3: CASSTTESQETQYF.

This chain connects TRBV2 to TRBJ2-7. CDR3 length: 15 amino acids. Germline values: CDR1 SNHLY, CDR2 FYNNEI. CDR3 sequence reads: CASSAAPGSRYEQYF.